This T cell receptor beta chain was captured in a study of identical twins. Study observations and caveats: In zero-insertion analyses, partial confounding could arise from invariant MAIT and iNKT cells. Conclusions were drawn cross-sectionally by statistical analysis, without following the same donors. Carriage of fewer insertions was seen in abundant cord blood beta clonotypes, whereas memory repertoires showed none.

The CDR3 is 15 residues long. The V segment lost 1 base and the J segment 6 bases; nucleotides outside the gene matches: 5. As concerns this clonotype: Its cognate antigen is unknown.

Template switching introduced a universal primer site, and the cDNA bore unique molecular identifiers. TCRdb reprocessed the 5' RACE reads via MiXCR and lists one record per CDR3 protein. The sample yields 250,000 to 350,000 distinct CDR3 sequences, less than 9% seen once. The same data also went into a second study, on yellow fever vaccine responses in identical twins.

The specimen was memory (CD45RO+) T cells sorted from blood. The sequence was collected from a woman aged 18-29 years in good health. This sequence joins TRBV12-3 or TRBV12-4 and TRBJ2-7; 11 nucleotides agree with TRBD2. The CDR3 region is CASSLGSGRESEQYF. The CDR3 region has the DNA TGTGCCAGCAGTTTAGGTAGCGGGAGGGAGTCCGAGCAGTACTTC.